The 2 T cell receptor beta chains listed next were all sequenced from one sample in a study of OX40 agonist ivuxolimab in advanced cancers. The method was immunoSEQ multiplex PCR; TCRdb's version includes in-frame clones alone and lacks a portion of them. The top ten clones hold roughly 1.5% of a sample with some 99,000 clones, roughly 83% of them seen once. The source material was CD4+ or CD8+ T cells sorted from blood, sampled in a trial of the OX40 agonist ivuxolimab. These receptors were collected from an adult with an advanced solid tumor such as melanoma, head and neck, liver or kidney cancer.

The J gene is TRBJ1-1, the V gene TRBV4-3, with D maybe TRBD1 (6 bases). The CDR3 is made up of 17 amino acids. Germline values: CDR1 LGHNA, CDR2 YSLEER. V shed 4 bases and J shed 0 bases, with 18 bases lying between them. The CDR3 DNA reads TGCGCCAGCAGCCTGTACCCGAGGGGGGCCATGAACACTGAAGCTTTCTTT. Encoded protein: CASSLYPRGAMNTEAFF.

The genes are TRBV5-1 and TRBJ1-2, with TRBD1 as a possible D gene (5 bases). The CDR3 loop spans 14 amino acids. Per germline, CDR1 SGHRS and CDR2 YFSETQ. V lost 0 bases, J lost 3 bases, and 9 bases lay in between. CDR3 nucleotides: TGCGCCAGCAGCTTGGCGGTAGGGGACTATGGCTACACCTTC. It translates to CASSLAVGDYGYTF. The full variable domain, with the rest looked up from reference TRBV5-1 and TRBJ1-2, is KAGVTQTPRYLIKTRGQQVTLSCSPISGHRSVSWYQQTPGQGLQFLFEYFSETQRNKGNFPGRFSGRQFSNSRSEMNVSTLELGDSALYLCASSLAVGDYGYTFGSGTRLTVV.